Below, 26 T cell receptor beta chains from the same sample are listed, as sequenced in a study of blood T cell repertoires in COVID-19. Generated by immunoSEQ multiplex PCR, the TCRdb table keeps only in-frame clones and is missing some. Of about 170,000 clones in the sample, around 93% were seen once. Sequenced sample: peripheral blood. These TCRs come from a man aged 25 to 40 with COVID-19, enrolled during active disease.

CDR3 bases: TGTGCCAGCAGTTTAGAGCGGGGCATACAAGAGACCCAGTACTTC. Translation: CASSLERGIQETQYF. This chain connects TRBV6-2 or TRBV6-3 to TRBJ2-5; 7 bases agree with TRBD2. V was clipped by 4 bases and J by 2 bases; unmatched bases: 7. The CDR3 totals 15 residues. The germline gives CDR1 MNHEY, CDR2 SVGEGT.

The gene calls are TRBV18 and TRBJ2-1; 14 nucleotides line up with TRBD2. The germline CDR1 and CDR2 sequences are KGHSH and LQKENI. J gave up 7 bases and V 2 bases, and 7 bases lay outside the gene matches. This CDR3 comprises 17 residues. DNA for the CDR3: TGTGCCAGCTCACCAGGACTAGCGGGGGGCCTCGATAATGAGCAGTTCTTC. This sequence encodes CASSPGLAGGLDNEQFF. Supplemented by reference TRBV18 and TRBJ2-1, the full variable domain reads NAGVMQNPRHLVRRRGQEARLRCSPMKGHSHVYWYRQLPEEGLKFMVYLQKENIIDESGMPKERFSAEFPKEGPSILRIQQVVRGDSAAYFCASSPGLAGGLDNEQFFGPGTRLTVL.

This chain connects TRBV7-3 to TRBJ2-1, with 10 bases matching TRBD2. This CDR3 spans 16 amino acids. V was clipped by 5 bases and J by 4 bases; unmatched bases: 8. CDR1 SGHTA and CDR2 FQGTGA come from the germline V gene. CDR3 sequence: CASSRLSGREYNEQFF. CDR3 bases: TGTGCCAGCAGCCGCCTGAGCGGGAGGGAGTACAATGAGCAGTTCTTC.

This clone has a single count. V and J are TRBV4-3 and TRBJ2-2; possible D gene TRBD2, 5 bases. Trimming cost V 4 bases and J 0 bases, with 9 bases left between them. Looked up from germline, CDR1 is LGHNA and CDR2 is YSLEER. CDR3 length: 15 amino acids. CDR3 in amino acids: CASSPRSANTGELFF. DNA for the CDR3: TGCGCCAGCAGCCCCCGTAGCGCGAACACCGGGGAGCTGTTTTTT.

This clone was observed a handful of times. This chain uses TRBV28 with TRBJ2-1, with 12 nucleotides matching TRBD2. This CDR3 has 17 residues. Germline-derived CDR1 and CDR2 are MDHEN and SYDVKM. Germline trimming cut 2 bases from V and 8 bases from J; bases unmatched to any gene: 10. The CDR3, as DNA: TGTGCCAGCAGTTTACCGACTAGCGGGAGCATGTTCTATGAGCAGTTCTTC. Protein product: CASSLPTSGSMFYEQFF.

The rearrangement uses TRBV5-1 and TRBJ1-1; D is perhaps TRBD1 (5 bases). Trimming shortened V by 3 bases and J by 0 bases, and 12 bases separated the two germline ends. The CDR3 runs to 15 residues. Germline lookup yields CDR1 SGHRS and CDR2 YFSETQ. The CDR3 DNA is TGCGCCAGCAGCTCAACAGGAGATATGAACACTGAAGCTTTCTTT. Protein sequence: CASSSTGDMNTEAFF. Drawing the rest from reference TRBV5-1 and TRBJ1-1, the complete variable domain is KAGVTQTPRYLIKTRGQQVTLSCSPISGHRSVSWYQQTPGQGLQFLFEYFSETQRNKGNFPGRFSGRQFSNSRSEMNVSTLELGDSALYLCASSSTGDMNTEAFFGQGTRLTVV.

This chain connects TRBV7-7 to TRBJ2-2; a possible D gene is TRBD1 (5 bases). Trimming stripped 5 bases from V and 1 base from J, with 8 bases between. The V gene's germline CDR1 is SSHAT and CDR2 FNYEAQ (reference sequence). This CDR3 contains 14 residues. CDR3 sequence reads: CASSLRENTGELFF. CDR3 DNA: TGTGCCAGCAGCCTCAGGGAGAACACCGGGGAGCTGTTTTTT.

This clone came up once. The chain employs TRBV5-7 and TRBJ2-7; 7 bases map to TRBD1. TRBV5-7 is an open reading frame whose function is uncertain. The CDR3 covers 18 residues. J was trimmed by 0 bases and V by 0 bases; bases with no gene match: 12. CDR3 residues: CASSLGTRTGLSSYEQYF. CDR3 coding DNA: TGTGCCAGCAGCTTGGGGACCCGGACAGGATTGAGCTCCTACGAGCAGTACTTC.

The chain recombines TRBV28 with TRBJ1-4; 8 nucleotides align to TRBD1. After removal of 3 bases from V and 6 bases from J, the junction contained 15 bases not matched to a gene. Per germline, CDR1 MDHEN and CDR2 SYDVKM. The CDR3 covers 18 residues. This chain's CDR3 is CASSFDGQGKVWDEKLFF. The CDR3 DNA reads as TGTGCCAGCAGTTTTGATGGACAGGGAAAAGTCTGGGATGAAAAACTGTTTTTT. The whole variable domain, remainder taken from reference TRBV28 and TRBJ1-4, is DVKVTQSSRYLVKRTGEKVFLECVQDMDHENMFWYRQDPGLGLRLIYFSYDVKMKEKGDIPEGYSVSREKKERFSLILESASTNQTSMYLCASSFDGQGKVWDEKLFFGSGTQLSVL.

The rearrangement links TRBV7-9 to TRBJ2-7; D may be TRBD1 (6 bases). From germline, CDR1 is SEHNR and CDR2 FQNEAQ (reference sequence). With 3 bases removed from V and 0 bases from J, the gap between germline ends came to 9 bases. The CDR3 is 14 residues long. In nucleotides, the CDR3 is TGTGCCAGCAGCTTCGACAGGTTCTCCTACGAGCAGTACTTC. It encodes CASSFDRFSYEQYF.

J is TRBJ2-7 and V is TRBV9; 9 bases agree with TRBD2. The germline gives CDR1 SGDLS, CDR2 YYNGEE. The CDR3 has 15 residues. Trimming took 0 bases from V and 4 from J; bases not matched to a gene: 5. In DNA form, the CDR3 reads TGTGCCAGCAGCGTAGACTCGCGGGGGGGTTACGAGCAGTACTTC. It specifies CASSVDSRGGYEQYF.

This clone occurred a few times. The genes are TRBV7-9 and TRBJ1-2, with D maybe TRBD1 (5 bases). CDR1 SEHNR and CDR2 FQNEAQ come from the germline V gene (reference sequence). Between the trimmed V and J ends, which lost 3 bases and 0 bases, there was a span of 17 bases. The CDR3 runs to 17 residues. CDR3 in DNA: TGTGCCAGCAGCTTCCGCGACAGCCTTAAAGCTAACTATGGCTACACCTTC. Protein product: CASSFRDSLKANYGYTF.

Turning to this clone: The sample has other DNA sequences that encode this CDR3 too. The rearrangement joins TRBV9 to TRBJ1-2, with TRBD1 matching 10 bases. Per germline, CDR1 SGDLS and CDR2 YYNGEE. V was pared by 3 bases and J by 6 bases, with 2 bases of the junction left unmatched. CDR3 length: 13 amino acids. The CDR3, as DNA: TGTGCCAGCAGCGGGGACAGGGGACATGGCTACACCTTC. Its translation is CASSGDRGHGYTF.

This CDR3 reads CASSLGGDYGYTF. CDR3 bases: TGTGCCAGCAGTTTGGGGGGAGACTATGGCTACACCTTC. The V gene is TRBV12-3 or TRBV12-4, the J gene TRBJ1-2; possibly TRBD1 for D (5 bases). Trimming left V 3 bases short and J 3 bases short, with 8 bases between. The length of the CDR3 is 13 residues.

The V call is TRBV15, the J call TRBJ2-7; no firm D call. V dropped 0 bases and J dropped 2 bases, with 11 bases sitting between them. Looked up from germline, CDR1 is LNHNV and CDR2 is YYDKDF (reference sequence). The length of the CDR3 is 15 residues. CDR3 loop: CATSRDWPDPYEQYF. CDR3 DNA sequence: TGTGCCACCAGCAGAGATTGGCCAGATCCCTACGAGCAGTACTTC.

The chain uses TRBV19 and TRBJ1-2; the D gene is possibly TRBD1 (6 bases). The V end lost 5 bases, the J end lost 2 bases, and 12 bases lay between the germline ends. The CDR3 is 14 residues long. Germline CDR1 is LNHDA and CDR2 is SQIVND (reference sequence). The CDR3 nucleotides are TGTGCCAGTAGTCCCGGGGGGCAAAACTATGGCTACACCTTC. It yields the protein CASSPGGQNYGYTF.

Only a few counts were recorded for this clone. The rearrangement uses TRBV3-1 (or the pseudogene TRBV3-2) and TRBJ2-3; perhaps TRBD2 as D (6 bases). The V gene lost 6 bases and the J gene lost 3 bases, with 16 bases spanning the gap. The CDR3 runs 15 residues. Germline values: CDR1 LGHDT, CDR2 YNNKEL (reference sequence). The CDR3: CASSPRRDLTDTQYF. CDR3 DNA: TGTGCCAGCAGTCCCAGGAGGGATCTAACAGATACGCAGTATTTT.

This clone was observed once. V is TRBV7-8 and J is TRBJ2-7, with 7 bases fitting TRBD1. Trimming cost V 0 bases and J 3 bases; bases outside gene matches: 17. This CDR3 region has 19 residues. From germline, CDR1 is SGHVS and CDR2 FQNEAQ. CDR3 region: CASSLADRVEAARGYEQYF. The CDR3 coding sequence is TGTGCCAGCAGCTTAGCAGACAGGGTTGAGGCCGCAAGGGGCTACGAGCAGTACTTC.

V is TRBV30 and J is TRBJ2-7, with 8 positions matching TRBD2. Germline CDR1 GTSNPN, CDR2 SVGIG (reference sequence). V shed 0 bases, J shed 0 bases, and the junction held 7 bases outside the gene matches. The CDR3 extends over 16 amino acids. The CDR3 DNA is TGTGCCTGGAGTGTTGGCGGCGGGGGGAGCTCCTACGAGCAGTACTTC. This gives the protein CAWSVGGGGSSYEQYF.

This clone has just a few counts. The CDR3 loop is CATQGSGANEQYF. CDR3 sequence (DNA): TGTGCCACCCAAGGCAGCGGTGCCAACGAGCAGTACTTC. The chain joins TRBV10-3 to TRBJ2-7; TRBD2 might be the D (5 bases). This CDR3 contains 13 residues. The V and J ends lost 10 bases and 5 bases respectively, with 18 bases between them. Germline V lookup: CDR1 ENHRY, CDR2 SYGVKD.

The chain recombines TRBV5-6 with TRBJ1-2; D is undetermined. The CDR3 covers 12 residues. With 3 bases removed from V and 3 bases from J, the gap between germline ends came to 6 bases. CDR1 and CDR2 from the germline V gene are SGHDT and YYEEEE. The CDR3 here is CASSSSDYGYTF. The CDR3 DNA is TGTGCCAGCAGCTCCAGCGACTATGGCTACACCTTC. Full variable domain (rest looked up from reference TRBV5-6 and TRBJ1-2): DAGVTQSPTHLIKTRGQQVTLRCSPKSGHDTVSWYQQALGQGPQFIFQYYEEEERQRGNFPDRFSGHQFPNYSSELNVNALLLGDSALYLCASSSSDYGYTFGSGTRLTVV.

V gene TRBV7-2 combines with J gene TRBJ1-1; D is perhaps TRBD1 (5 bases). CDR1 is SGHTA, CDR2 FQGNSA, per germline. This CDR3 spans 14 amino acids. The V end lost 2 bases, the J end lost 1 base, and 8 bases lay between the germline ends. CDR3 coding DNA: TGTGCCAGCAGCTTACAGGGTGGGAACACTGAAGCTTTCTTT. Translation: CASSLQGGNTEAFF.

V and J are TRBV3-1 (or the pseudogene TRBV3-2) and TRBJ1-1; TRBD1 agrees at 9 bases. This CDR3 is built from 14 residues. V was clipped by 5 bases and J by 4 bases; unmatched bases: 5. CDR1 and CDR2 (germline): LGHDT, YNNKEL (reference sequence). Here the CDR3 reads CASSSRQGGTEAFF. The DNA of the CDR3 is TGTGCCAGCAGCTCGCGACAGGGGGGCACTGAAGCTTTCTTT.

The V and J genes are TRBV27 and TRBJ1-3, with D hard to call. From germline, CDR1 is MNHEY and CDR2 SMNVEV (reference sequence). The CDR3 has 13 residues. The V end lost 6 bases, the J end lost 0 bases, and 6 bases lay between the germline ends. The CDR3, as DNA: TGTGCCAGCAGCCCCAACTCTGGAAACACCATATATTTT. Its translation: CASSPNSGNTIYF.

The chain uses TRBV28 and TRBJ2-5; 9 positions match TRBD1. The CDR3 totals 15 residues. Germline loops: CDR1 MDHEN, CDR2 SYDVKM. V lost 6 bases to trimming and J lost 6 bases; unmatched junction nucleotides: 11. The CDR3 is CASSLSGTGRQTQYF. CDR3 coding DNA: TGTGCCAGCAGCCTCTCCGGGACAGGGAGACAGACCCAGTACTTC.

The gene calls are TRBV10-3 and TRBJ2-3, with D possibly being TRBD2 (5 bases). With 2 bases removed from V and 0 bases from J, the gap between germline ends came to 12 bases. This CDR3 has 16 amino acids. Germline V gives CDR1 ENHRY, CDR2 SYGVKD. The CDR3 reads CAISEGRGYSTDTQYF. CDR3 nucleotides: TGTGCCATCAGTGAGGGTCGGGGATATAGCACAGATACGCAGTATTTT.